This is a list of T cell receptor beta chains from one sample in a study of blood T cell repertoires in COVID-19. Data came from immunoSEQ multiplex PCR; TCRdb stores just in-frame clones and leaves some out. Of 65,000 or so clones listed, 70% to 90% are singletons. The specimen sequenced was peripheral blood. Every receptor here comes from an elderly man with acute or convalescent COVID-19. The CDR3 runs from the conserved cysteine through the conserved F or W. Each record gives: V gene, J gene, D gene, CDR3 protein. A D gene is named only where the DNA matches it firmly.

>TRBV5-1|TRBJ1-3|NA
CASSFDSPSGNTIYF
>TRBV7-9|TRBJ1-1|NA
CASSLQANTEAFF
>TRBV19|TRBJ1-1|TRBD1
CASSKVGGGTGLNTEAFF
>TRBV10-2|TRBJ2-3|TRBD2
CASSESRGGGMNTQYF
>TRBV27|TRBJ2-3|TRBD2
CASSFRRTSGGSTDTQYF
>TRBV10-3|TRBJ1-1|TRBD1
CAINGDRNMNTEAFF
>TRBV18|TRBJ1-2|NA
CASSPRDTFYGYTF
>TRBV29-1|TRBJ2-7|TRBD1
CSVAGTANTYEQYF
>TRBV5-1|TRBJ1-3|NA
CASSLLTPSSGNTIYF
>TRBV6-1|TRBJ1-6|NA
CASSPTGGSPLHF
>TRBV5-1|TRBJ1-2|TRBD1
CASSTGTGESYTF